Listed here is a single TCR beta chain. These data come from a study of blood T cell repertoires in COVID-19. The study recruited people aged about 18 to 89 years across approximately 25 US areas. Participants reported their clinical history, and cohort assignment relied on those reports. What the recovered Cohort 3 donors had was two negative PCRs, clearance, or symptom resolution. In the study's own analysis: Nucleated cell counts were estimated from reference gene primer amplification. Libraries were prepared by immunoSEQ multiplex PCR; TCRdb keeps only in-frame clonotypes and omits some of them. V, J and clone size were drawn from that table, and D and trimming were deduced from the DNA. The data show roughly 180,000 clones, roughly 82% seen once. V dropped 0 bases and J dropped 5; count of bases not matched to a gene: 9. Germline CDR1 and CDR2: SGHRS and YFSETQ. The CDR3 length is 17 residues.

The source of this sequence is a woman aged 25 to 39 who had recovered from COVID-19. The sequencing sample was made of PBMCs or T cells enriched from blood (not recorded which). The chain has TRBV5-1 and TRBJ2-7; 12 nucleotides line up with TRBD2. The CDR3 is CASSLGLAGVDGHEQYF. The CDR3, as DNA: TGCGCCAGCAGCTTGGGACTAGCGGGAGTTGATGGGCACGAGCAGTACTTC.